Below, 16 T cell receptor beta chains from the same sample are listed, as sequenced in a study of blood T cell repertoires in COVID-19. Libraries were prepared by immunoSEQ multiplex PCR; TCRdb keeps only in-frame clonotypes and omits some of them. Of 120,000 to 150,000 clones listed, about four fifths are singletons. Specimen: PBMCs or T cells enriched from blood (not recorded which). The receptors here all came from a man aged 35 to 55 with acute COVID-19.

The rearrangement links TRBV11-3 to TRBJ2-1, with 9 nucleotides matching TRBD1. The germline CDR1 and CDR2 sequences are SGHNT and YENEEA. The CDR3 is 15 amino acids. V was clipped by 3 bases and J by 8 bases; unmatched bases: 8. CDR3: CASSFEGQGGDEQFF. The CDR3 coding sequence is TGTGCCAGCAGCTTTGAGGGACAGGGTGGGGATGAGCAGTTCTTC.

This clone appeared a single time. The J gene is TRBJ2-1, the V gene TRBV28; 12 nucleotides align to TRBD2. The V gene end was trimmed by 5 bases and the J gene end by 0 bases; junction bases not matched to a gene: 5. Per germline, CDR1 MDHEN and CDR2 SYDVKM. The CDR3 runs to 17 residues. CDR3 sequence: CASSGLAGQSSYNEQFF. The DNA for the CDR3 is TGTGCCAGCAGTGGACTAGCGGGACAAAGCTCCTACAATGAGCAGTTCTTC.

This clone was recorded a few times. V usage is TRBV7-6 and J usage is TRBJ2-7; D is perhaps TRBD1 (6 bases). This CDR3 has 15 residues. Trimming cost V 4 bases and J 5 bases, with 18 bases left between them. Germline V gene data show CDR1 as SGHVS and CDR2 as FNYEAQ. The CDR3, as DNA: TGTGCCAGCAGCTCGGGGTCAGGGGTAGGCCACGAGCAGTACTTC. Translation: CASSSGSGVGHEQYF.

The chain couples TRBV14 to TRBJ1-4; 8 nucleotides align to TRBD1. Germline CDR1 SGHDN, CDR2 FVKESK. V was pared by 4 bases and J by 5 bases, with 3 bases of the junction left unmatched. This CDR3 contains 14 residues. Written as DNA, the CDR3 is TGTGCCAGCAGCCCGGACAGGGAGAATGAAAAACTGTTTTTT. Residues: CASSPDRENEKLFF.

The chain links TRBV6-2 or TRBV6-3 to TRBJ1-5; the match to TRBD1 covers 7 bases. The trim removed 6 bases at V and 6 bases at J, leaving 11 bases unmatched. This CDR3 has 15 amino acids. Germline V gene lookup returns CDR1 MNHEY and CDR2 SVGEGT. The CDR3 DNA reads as TGTGCCAGCAGCCCCCGCACAGGGGTTTTTCAGCCCCAGCATTTT. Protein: CASSPRTGVFQPQHF.

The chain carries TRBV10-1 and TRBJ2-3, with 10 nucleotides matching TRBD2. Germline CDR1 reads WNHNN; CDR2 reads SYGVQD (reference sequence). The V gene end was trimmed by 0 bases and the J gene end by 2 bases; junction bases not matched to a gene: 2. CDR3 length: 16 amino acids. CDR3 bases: TGCGCCAGCAGTGAGTCAACTAGCGGGGTCACAGATACGCAGTATTTT. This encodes CASSESTSGVTDTQYF.

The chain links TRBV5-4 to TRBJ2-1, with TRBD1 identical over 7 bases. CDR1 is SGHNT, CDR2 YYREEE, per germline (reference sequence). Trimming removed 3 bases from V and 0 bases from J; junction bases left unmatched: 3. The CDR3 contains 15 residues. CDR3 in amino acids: CASSSRQGSYNEQFF. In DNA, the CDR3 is TGTGCCAGCAGCTCCCGACAGGGCTCCTACAATGAGCAGTTCTTC.

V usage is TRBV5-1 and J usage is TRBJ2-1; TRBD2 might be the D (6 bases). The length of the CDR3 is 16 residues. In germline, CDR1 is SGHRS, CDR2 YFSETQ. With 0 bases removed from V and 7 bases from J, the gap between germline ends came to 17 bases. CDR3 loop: CASSLGNWGGMNEQFF. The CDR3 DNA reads TGCGCCAGCAGCTTGGGGAATTGGGGAGGAATGAATGAGCAGTTCTTC.

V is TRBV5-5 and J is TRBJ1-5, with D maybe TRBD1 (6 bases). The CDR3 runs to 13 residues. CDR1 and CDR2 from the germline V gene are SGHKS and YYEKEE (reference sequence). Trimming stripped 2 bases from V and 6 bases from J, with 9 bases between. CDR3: CASSLQGVQPQHF. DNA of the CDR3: TGTGCCAGCAGCTTACAGGGTGTTCAGCCCCAGCATTTT. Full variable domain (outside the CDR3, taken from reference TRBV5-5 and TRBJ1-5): DAGVTQSPTHLIKTRGQQVTLRCSPISGHKSVSWYQQVLGQGPQFIFQYYEKEERGRGNFPDRFSARQFPNYSSELNVNALLLGDSALYLCASSLQGVQPQHFGDGTRLSIL.

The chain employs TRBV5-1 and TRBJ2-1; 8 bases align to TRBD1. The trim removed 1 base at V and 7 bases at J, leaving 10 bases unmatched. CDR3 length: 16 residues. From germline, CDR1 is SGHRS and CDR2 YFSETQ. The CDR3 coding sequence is TGCGCCAGCAGCTTGAGAACAGGGGGTTTGGGAAATGAGCAGTTCTTC. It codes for CASSLRTGGLGNEQFF. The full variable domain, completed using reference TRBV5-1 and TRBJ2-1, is KAGVTQTPRYLIKTRGQQVTLSCSPISGHRSVSWYQQTPGQGLQFLFEYFSETQRNKGNFPGRFSGRQFSNSRSEMNVSTLELGDSALYLCASSLRTGGLGNEQFFGPGTRLTVL.

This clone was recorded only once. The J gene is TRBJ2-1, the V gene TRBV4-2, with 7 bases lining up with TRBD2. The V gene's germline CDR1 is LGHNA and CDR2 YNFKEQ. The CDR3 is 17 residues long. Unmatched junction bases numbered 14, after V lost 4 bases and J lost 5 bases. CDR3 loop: CASSLSLIGLGDNEQFF. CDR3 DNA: TGTGCCAGCAGCCTATCTCTTATAGGACTAGGCGACAATGAGCAGTTCTTC.

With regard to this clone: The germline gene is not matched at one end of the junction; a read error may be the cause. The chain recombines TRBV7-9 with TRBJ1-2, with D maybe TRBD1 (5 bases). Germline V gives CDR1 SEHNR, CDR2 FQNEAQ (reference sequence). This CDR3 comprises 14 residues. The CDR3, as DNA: TGTGCCAGCTGCTTACTTGTGGGGCCGGTGGGGTACACCTTC. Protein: CASCLLVGPVGYTF.

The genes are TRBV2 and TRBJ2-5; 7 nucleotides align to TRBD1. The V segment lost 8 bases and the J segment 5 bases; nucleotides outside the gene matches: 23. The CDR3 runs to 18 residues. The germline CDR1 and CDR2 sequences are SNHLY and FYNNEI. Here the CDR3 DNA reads TGTGCCAGCCCCAGCCAAGAAAAACGGGACAGTATCGTCGAGACCCAGTACTTC. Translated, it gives CASPSQEKRDSIVETQYF.

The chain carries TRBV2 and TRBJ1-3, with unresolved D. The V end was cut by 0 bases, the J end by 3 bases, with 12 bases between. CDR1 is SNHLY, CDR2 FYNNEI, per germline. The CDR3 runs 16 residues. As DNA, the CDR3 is TGTGCCAGCAGTGAAGCTTGGGCAGGACTTGGAAACACCATATATTTT. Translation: CASSEAWAGLGNTIYF.

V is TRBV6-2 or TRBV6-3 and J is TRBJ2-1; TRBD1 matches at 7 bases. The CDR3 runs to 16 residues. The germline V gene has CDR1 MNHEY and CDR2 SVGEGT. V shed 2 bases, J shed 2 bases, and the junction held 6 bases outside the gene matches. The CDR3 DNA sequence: TGTGCCAGCAGTTACACCGGGACAGTAACCTACAATGAGCAGTTCTTC. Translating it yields CASSYTGTVTYNEQFF.

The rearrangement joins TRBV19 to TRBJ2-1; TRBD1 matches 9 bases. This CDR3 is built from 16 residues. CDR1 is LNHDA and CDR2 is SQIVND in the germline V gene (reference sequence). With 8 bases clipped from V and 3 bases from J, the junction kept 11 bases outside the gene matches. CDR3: CASSKTRDRVYNEQFF. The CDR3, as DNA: TGTGCCAGTTCCAAGACCCGGGACAGGGTCTACAATGAGCAGTTCTTC.